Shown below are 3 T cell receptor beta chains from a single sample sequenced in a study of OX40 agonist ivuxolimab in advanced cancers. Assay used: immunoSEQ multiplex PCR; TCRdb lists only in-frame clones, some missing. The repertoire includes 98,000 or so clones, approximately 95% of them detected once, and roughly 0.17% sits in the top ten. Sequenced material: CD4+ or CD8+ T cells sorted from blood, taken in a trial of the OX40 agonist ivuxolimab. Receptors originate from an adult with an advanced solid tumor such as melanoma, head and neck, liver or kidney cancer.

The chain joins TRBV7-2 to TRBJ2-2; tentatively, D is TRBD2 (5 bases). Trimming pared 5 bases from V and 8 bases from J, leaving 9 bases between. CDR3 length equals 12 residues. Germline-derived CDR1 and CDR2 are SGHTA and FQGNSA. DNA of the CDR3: TGTGCCAGCAGCCTGCGGGCGGGGGAGCTGTTTTTT. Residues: CASSLRAGELFF.

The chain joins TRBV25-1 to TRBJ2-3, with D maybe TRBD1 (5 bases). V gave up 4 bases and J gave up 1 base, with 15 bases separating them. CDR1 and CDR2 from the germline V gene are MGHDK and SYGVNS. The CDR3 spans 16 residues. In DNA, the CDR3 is TGTGCCAGCAGTGCCGCTATGGGGCCCGGCACAGATACGCAGTATTTT. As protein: CASSAAMGPGTDTQYF.

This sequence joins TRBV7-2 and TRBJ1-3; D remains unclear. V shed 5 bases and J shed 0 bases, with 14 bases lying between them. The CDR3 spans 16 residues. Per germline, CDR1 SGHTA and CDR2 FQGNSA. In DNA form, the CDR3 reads TGTGCCAGCAGCCCGAGAGGGAGAAGCTCTGGAAACACCATATATTTT. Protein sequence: CASSPRGRSSGNTIYF.